Following are 6 T cell receptor beta chains from one sample sequenced in a study of memory CD4+ T cells and cytomegalovirus serostatus. The protocol was immunoSEQ multiplex PCR, while the TCRdb copy is restricted to in-frame clones and leaves out a portion. Of under 55,000 clones in the sample, 60% to 85% were seen once. Single viable CD3+CD4+CD8-CD45RO+ cells were sorted as the memory CD4+ T cells. The specimen sequenced was memory CD4+ T cells from blood. Receptors originate from an adult in good health and CMV-seropositive.

This clone appeared once. The chain recombines TRBV6-5 with TRBJ1-2; TRBD1 matches at 8 bases. CDR3 length equals 13 residues. CDR1 is MNHEY, CDR2 SVGAGI, per germline. The ends lost 5 bases at V and 8 bases at J; junction bases unmatched: 7. CDR3 nucleotides: TGTGCCAGCAGTAAAGGACAGGGCTTGGGCTACACCTTC. Amino acids: CASSKGQGLGYTF.

V gene TRBV6-1 combines with J gene TRBJ1-1, with D maybe TRBD1 (5 bases). The germline V gene encodes CDR1 MNHNS and CDR2 SASEGT. The ends were cut back, 4 bases at V and 0 bases at J, with 9 bases in the middle. The CDR3 sequence is 14 residues long. The CDR3 here is CASSARGVNTEAFF. CDR3 DNA: TGTGCCAGCAGTGCGCGGGGCGTGAACACTGAAGCTTTCTTT.

This chain joins TRBV19 and TRBJ1-1; D is perhaps TRBD1 (6 bases). The V end lost 2 bases, the J end lost 5 bases, and 18 bases lay between the germline ends. The CDR3 loop spans 16 amino acids. Germline lookup yields CDR1 LNHDA and CDR2 SQIVND (reference sequence). The CDR3 here is CASSIPPGGLMTEAFF. CDR3 sequence (DNA): TGTGCCAGTAGTATACCCCCCGGGGGGCTAATGACTGAAGCTTTCTTT.

The chain employs TRBV30 and TRBJ2-7, with 8 bases that match TRBD1. Trimming took 3 bases from V and 0 from J; bases not matched to a gene: 4. Germline V gives CDR1 GTSNPN, CDR2 SVGIG (reference sequence). CDR3 length equals 14 residues. The CDR3, as DNA: TGTGCCTGGAGCGCGGGGACAGGCTCCTACGAGCAGTACTTC. It is translated as CAWSAGTGSYEQYF.

This clone occurred once. The V call is TRBV5-4, the J call TRBJ1-1; 7 nucleotides agree with TRBD1. The CDR3 consists of 14 residues. Trimming cost V 5 bases and J 0 bases; bases outside gene matches: 4. The V gene's germline CDR1 is SGHNT and CDR2 YYREEE (reference sequence). In nucleotides, the CDR3 is TGTGCCAGCAGATCGGGACAGATGAACACTGAAGCTTTCTTT. Translation: CASRSGQMNTEAFF.

This chain uses TRBV27 with TRBJ2-1; 13 bases fit TRBD2. CDR1 MNHEY and CDR2 SMNVEV come from the germline V gene (reference sequence). Unmatched junction bases numbered 7, after V lost 4 bases and J lost 4 bases. CDR3 length: 17 amino acids. CDR3 protein: CASSSSRGLAGYNEQFF. CDR3 coding DNA: TGTGCCAGCAGTTCGTCCCGGGGACTAGCGGGGTACAATGAGCAGTTCTTC.